This TCR beta chain was sequenced during a study of PD-1 blockade in classical Hodgkin lymphoma. This clone was seen a few times. What it binds is unknown. The assay was immunoSEQ multiplex PCR, and TCRdb's table has in-frame clones only and misses some. The data show about 93,000 clones, about 77% seen once. Time point noted: cycle 4 day 1 (C4D1), after about 6 weeks of nivolumab. Exposure to brentuximab vedotin varied, and each patient had relapsed following autologous stem cell transplantation. Findings of the study overall: Significantly greater TCR diversity emerged by C4D1 in CD4+ cells but not CD8+ cells. Patients newly diagnosed and complete responders had comparable baseline diversity.

This receptor was identified in a human donor with classical Hodgkin lymphoma. The sample consisted of peripheral blood mononuclear cells (PBMCs), taken before the fourth cycle of nivolumab.

The CDR3 here is CASSLESSGNTIYF. CDR3 DNA sequence: TGTGCCAGCTCCCTTGAATCTTCCGGAAACACCATATATTTT. The chain combines TRBV18 with TRBJ1-3; D gene ambiguous. V lost 6 bases and J lost 4, with 13 bases in between. The germline gives CDR1 KGHSH, CDR2 LQKENI. The CDR3 consists of 14 residues. Complete variable domain (other parts from reference TRBV18 and TRBJ1-3): NAGVMQNPRHLVRRRGQEARLRCSPMKGHSHVYWYRQLPEEGLKFMVYLQKENIIDESGMPKERFSAEFPKEGPSILRIQQVVRGDSAAYFCASSLESSGNTIYFGEGSWLTVV.